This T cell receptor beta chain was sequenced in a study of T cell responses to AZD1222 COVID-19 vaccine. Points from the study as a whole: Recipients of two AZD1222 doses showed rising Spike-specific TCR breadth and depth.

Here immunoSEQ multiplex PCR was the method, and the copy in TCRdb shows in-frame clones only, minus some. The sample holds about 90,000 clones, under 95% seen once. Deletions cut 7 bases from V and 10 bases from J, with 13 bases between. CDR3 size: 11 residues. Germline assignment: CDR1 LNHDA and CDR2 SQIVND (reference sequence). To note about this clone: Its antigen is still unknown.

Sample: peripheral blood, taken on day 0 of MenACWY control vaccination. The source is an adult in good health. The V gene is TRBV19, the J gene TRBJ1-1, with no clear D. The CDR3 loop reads CASTSTFVAFF. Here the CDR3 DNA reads TGTGCCAGTACCTCGACATTTGTAGCTTTCTTT.